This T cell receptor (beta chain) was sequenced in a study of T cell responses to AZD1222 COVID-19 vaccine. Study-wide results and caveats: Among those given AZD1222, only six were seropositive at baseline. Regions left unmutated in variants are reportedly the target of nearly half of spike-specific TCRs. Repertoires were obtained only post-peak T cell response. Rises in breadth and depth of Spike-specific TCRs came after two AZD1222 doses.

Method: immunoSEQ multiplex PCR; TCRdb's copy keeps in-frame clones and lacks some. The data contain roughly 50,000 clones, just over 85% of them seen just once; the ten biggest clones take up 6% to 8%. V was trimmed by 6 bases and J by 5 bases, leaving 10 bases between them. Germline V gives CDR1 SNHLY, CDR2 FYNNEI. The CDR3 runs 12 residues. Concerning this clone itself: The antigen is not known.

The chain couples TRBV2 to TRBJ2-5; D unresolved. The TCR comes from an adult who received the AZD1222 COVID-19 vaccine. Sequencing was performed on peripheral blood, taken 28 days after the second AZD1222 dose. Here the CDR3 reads CASSPVAETQYF. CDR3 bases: TGTGCCAGCAGCCCTGTAGCTGAGACCCAGTACTTC.